This T cell receptor beta chain was retrieved from a study of immune cell composition in non-small cell lung cancer (dated by TCRdb to 2017 to 2019). Describing the broader study: Histologic subtype, mostly lung adenocarcinoma or squamous cell carcinoma, was determined with H&E together with p63, CK5, Napsin A and TTF-1 immunohistochemistry. TCR-beta sequencing (Adaptive Biotechnologies) was performed on 34 paired NSCLC tumour and non-adjacent lung specimens plus 26 tumour-only specimens. In supplementary cohort #1, which comprised roughly 11 lung adenocarcinoma cases, paired tumour/lung TCR-beta sequencing was performed and TIL populations were generated so that tumour reactivity could be assessed. Several tumour specimens with TCR-beta data were of rare histological subtypes and were excluded from the subtype comparisons. Results and caveats for the whole study, not just this receptor: Nearly half of NSCLC cases had tumour-associated clones >0.5%, found in 33% of adenocarcinomas compared with under 80% of squamous carcinomas. Across 10 adenocarcinoma cases, the maximal tumour-associated clone frequency showed a strong correlation with TIL tumour reactivity, but overall clonality showed no such correlation. Smoking pack-years did not significantly correlate with tumour TCR-beta clonality. The reactivity cohort was only roughly nine cases, and tumour-reactive clones were not shown to share sequences with the dominant in vivo tumour-associated clones.

Non-adjacent lung tissue from the same patient, taken as far from the tumour as possible and at least 3 cm away, was used for the normal lung samples. Genomic DNA was extracted with the QIAamp DNA kit from frozen aliquots of unsorted single-cell suspensions. Tissues arrived within 2 hours of resection and were immediately processed into single-cell suspensions. Tissue was mechanically dissociated and enzymatically digested with DNase I, collagenase I and hyaluronidase for roughly 30 minutes at 37 °C, then filtered and RBC-lysed. A two-step multiplex PCR was used to amplify TCR-beta CDR3 regions from genomic DNA, and Illumina-compatible adaptors were added in the second step. As a commercial immunoSEQ service, TCR-beta immunosequencing was carried out on an Illumina platform. Per the source publication's procedure: Repertoires were summarised as Top 10 Clones, the percentage of T-cell templates from the ten most frequent sequences, and productive clonality. Values for productive clonality spanned 0 to 1, where a value of 1 indicated a monoclonal population. Tumour-associated clones, identified using log10 scatter plots, were defined as sequences that made up at least 0.1% of tumour T-cell templates and were not found in the matched non-adjacent lung. Analyses were done in GraphPad Prism7 and R, with Student's t-tests for two-group comparisons, ANOVA for stages, and linear regression for relationships. Sourced from immuneACCESS, this table was stored by TCRdb with only in-frame sequences that have V and J called. A share of the clones is absent; for the studies checked, an unresolved V gene accounts for under half, and the remainder has no known explanation. Clonal size and the V and J genes are those of that table, whereas D and trimming came from the DNA. Recorded for this sample are about 3,400 clones; less than 90% of them occurred a single time. Together, the top ten hold approximately 12% of the sample.

On this clone itself: Its antigen remains unidentified. No base qualities exist here, and no much larger clone lies one base off it.

This receptor was obtained from a human donor with non-small cell lung cancer. Specimen: non-adjacent lung tissue.

The DNA sequence is as follows: TGTGCCAGCAGCCGGACTAGCGGGAGCGGTCTGGATACGCAGTATTTT. Translation gives CASSRTSGSGLDTQYF. The chain is made from TRBV9 and TRBJ2-3, with TRBD2 identical over 13 junction bases. Trimming takes 4 bases off V and 6 bases off J; junction bases not matched to a gene: 8. For CDR1 and CDR2, the germline V gene lists SGDLS and YYNGEE. The CDR3 has 16 amino acids, counting the end cysteine and phenylalanine. Left in the record is the CDR3 DNA by itself, 48 bases read in frame from the first base. When the CDR3 is completed using the reference TRBV9 and TRBJ2-3 genes on either side, the full variable domain is DSGVTQTPKHLITATGQRVTLRCSPRSGDLSVYWYQQSLDQGLQFLIQYYNGEERAKGNILERFSAQQFPDLHSELNLSSLELGDSALYFCASSRTSGSGLDTQYFGPGTRLTVL.